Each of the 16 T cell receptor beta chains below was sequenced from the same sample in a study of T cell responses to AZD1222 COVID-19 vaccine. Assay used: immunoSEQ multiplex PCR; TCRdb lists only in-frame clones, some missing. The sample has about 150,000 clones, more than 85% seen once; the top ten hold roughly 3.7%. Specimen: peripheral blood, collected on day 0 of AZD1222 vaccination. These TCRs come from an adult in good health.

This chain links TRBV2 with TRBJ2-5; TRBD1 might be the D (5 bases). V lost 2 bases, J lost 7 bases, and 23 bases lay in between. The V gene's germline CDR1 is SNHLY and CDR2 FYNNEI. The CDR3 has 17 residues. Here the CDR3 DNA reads TGTGCCAGCAGTGAAAGGGGCAGATTGGGGTCGATTGGGACCCAGTACTTC. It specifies CASSERGRLGSIGTQYF.

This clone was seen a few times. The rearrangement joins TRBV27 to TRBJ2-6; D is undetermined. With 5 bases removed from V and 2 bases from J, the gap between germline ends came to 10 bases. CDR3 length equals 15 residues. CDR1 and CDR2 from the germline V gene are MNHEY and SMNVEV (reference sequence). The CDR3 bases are TGTGCCAGCAGTCCACGGTGGACTGGGGCCAACGTCCTGACTTTC. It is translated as CASSPRWTGANVLTF.

CDR3 amino acids: CASSYRNTTRLVLDTQYF. In DNA form, the CDR3 reads TGTGCCAGCAGTTACAGAAACACGACTAGATTGGTGTTGGATACGCAGTATTTT. The chain is built from TRBV6-2 or TRBV6-3 and TRBJ2-3; a weak D match, TRBD2 (6 bases). Trimming left V 2 bases short and J 6 bases short, with 24 bases between. The CDR3 contains 18 residues. Germline loops: CDR1 MNHEY, CDR2 SVGEGT.

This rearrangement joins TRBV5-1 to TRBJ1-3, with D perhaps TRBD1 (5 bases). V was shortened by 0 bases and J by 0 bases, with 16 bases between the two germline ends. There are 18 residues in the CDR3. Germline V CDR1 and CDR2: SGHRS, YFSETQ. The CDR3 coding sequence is TGCGCCAGCAGCTTGGGACCCTTGGGACTAATCTCTGGAAACACCATATATTTT. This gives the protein CASSLGPLGLISGNTIYF.

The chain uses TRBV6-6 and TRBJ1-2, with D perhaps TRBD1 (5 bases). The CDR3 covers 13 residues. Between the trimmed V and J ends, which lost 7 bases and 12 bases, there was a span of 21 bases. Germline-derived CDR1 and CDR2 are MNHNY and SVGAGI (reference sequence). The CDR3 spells CASTPAGDGRHTF. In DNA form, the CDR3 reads TGTGCCAGCACTCCGGCGGGGGACGGGCGACACACCTTC.

CDR3 residues: CASSGSGRVEQYF. The DNA of the CDR3 is TGCGCCAGCAGTGGGAGCGGGAGGGTCGAGCAGTACTTC. The genes are TRBV10-1 and TRBJ2-7; the match to TRBD2 covers 10 bases. Germline CDR1 is WNHNN and CDR2 is SYGVQD (reference sequence). J was trimmed by 6 bases and V by 4 bases; bases with no gene match: 3. The CDR3 spans 13 residues.

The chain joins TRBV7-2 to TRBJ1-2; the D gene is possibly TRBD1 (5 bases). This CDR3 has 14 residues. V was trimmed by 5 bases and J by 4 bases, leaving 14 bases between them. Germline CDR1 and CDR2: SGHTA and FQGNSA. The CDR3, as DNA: TGTGCCAGCAGCCTCGGGGGGGACGTCTATGGCTACACCTTC. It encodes CASSLGGDVYGYTF.

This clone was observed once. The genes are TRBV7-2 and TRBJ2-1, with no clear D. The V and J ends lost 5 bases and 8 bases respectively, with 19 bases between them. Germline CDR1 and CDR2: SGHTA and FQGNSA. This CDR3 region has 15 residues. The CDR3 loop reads CASSVTGGPPDEQFF. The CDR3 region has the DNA TGTGCCAGCAGCGTCACGGGCGGTCCCCCGGATGAGCAGTTCTTC.

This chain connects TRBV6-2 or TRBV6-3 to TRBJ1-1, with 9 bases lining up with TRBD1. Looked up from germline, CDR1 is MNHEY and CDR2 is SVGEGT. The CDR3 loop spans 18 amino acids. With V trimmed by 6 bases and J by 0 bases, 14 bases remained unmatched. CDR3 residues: CASSSQGQGWVLNTEAFF. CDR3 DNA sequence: TGTGCCAGCAGCTCCCAGGGACAGGGCTGGGTTTTGAACACTGAAGCTTTCTTT.

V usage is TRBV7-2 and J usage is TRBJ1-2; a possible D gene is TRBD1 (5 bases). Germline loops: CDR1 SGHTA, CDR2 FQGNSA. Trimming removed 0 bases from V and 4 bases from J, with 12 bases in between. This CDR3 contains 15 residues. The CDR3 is CASSLAGRGGYGYTF. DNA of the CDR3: TGTGCCAGCAGCTTAGCCGGAAGGGGCGGCTATGGCTACACCTTC. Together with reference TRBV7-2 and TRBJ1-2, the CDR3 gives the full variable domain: GAGVSQSPSNKVTEKGKDVELRCDPISGHTALYWYRQSLGQGLEFLIYFQGNSAPDKSGLPSDRFSAERTGGSVSTLTIQRTQQEDSAVYLCASSLAGRGGYGYTFGSGTRLTVV.

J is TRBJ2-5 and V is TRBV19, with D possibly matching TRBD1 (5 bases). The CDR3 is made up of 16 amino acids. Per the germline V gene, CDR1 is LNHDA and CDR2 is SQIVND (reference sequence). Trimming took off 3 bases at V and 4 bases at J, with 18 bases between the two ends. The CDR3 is CASSMWGSVLPETQYF. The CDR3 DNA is TGTGCCAGTAGTATGTGGGGCTCGGTGCTCCCAGAGACCCAGTACTTC.

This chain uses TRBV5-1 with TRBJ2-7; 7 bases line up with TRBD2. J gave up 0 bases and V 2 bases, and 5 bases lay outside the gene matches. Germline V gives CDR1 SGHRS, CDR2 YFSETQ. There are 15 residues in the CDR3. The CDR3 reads CASSFPGTNSYEQYF. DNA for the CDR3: TGCGCCAGCAGCTTCCCCGGGACTAACTCCTACGAGCAGTACTTC.

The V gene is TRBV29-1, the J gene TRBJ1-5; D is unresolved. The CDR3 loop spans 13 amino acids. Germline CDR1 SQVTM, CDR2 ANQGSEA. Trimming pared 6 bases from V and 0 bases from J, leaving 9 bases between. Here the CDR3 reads CSVAMGSNQPQHF. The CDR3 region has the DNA TGCAGCGTCGCTATGGGTAGCAATCAGCCCCAGCATTTT.

CDR3 sequence reads: CASTRDSSYEQYF. CDR3 bases: TGTGCCAGCACCCGGGACAGCTCCTACGAGCAGTACTTC. The V gene is TRBV2, the J gene TRBJ2-7; 7 bases agree with TRBD1. Germline V lookup: CDR1 SNHLY, CDR2 FYNNEI. This CDR3 is 13 amino acids long. After removal of 7 bases from V and 0 bases from J, the junction contained 3 bases not matched to a gene.

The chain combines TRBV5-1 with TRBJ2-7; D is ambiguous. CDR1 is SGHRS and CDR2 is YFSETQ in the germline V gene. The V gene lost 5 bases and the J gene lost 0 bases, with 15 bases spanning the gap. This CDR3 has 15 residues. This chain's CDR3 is CASRWWTQLSYEQYF. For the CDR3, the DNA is TGCGCCAGCAGGTGGTGGACCCAACTCTCCTACGAGCAGTACTTC.

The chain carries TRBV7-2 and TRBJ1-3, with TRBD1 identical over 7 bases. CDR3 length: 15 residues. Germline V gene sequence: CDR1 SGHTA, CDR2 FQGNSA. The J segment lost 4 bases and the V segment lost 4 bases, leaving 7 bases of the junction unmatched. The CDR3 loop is CASSWGQTFGNTIYF. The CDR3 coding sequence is TGTGCCAGCAGCTGGGGACAGACATTCGGAAACACCATATATTTT.